Shown below are 25 T cell receptor beta chains from a single sample sequenced in a study of T cell repertoires in cytomegalovirus infection (dated by TCRdb to 2018 to 2020). Sequencing used an Illumina HiSeq 1500. TCRdb trimmed the raw reads at Q25, called clones with MiXCR and kept productive beta chains. Identical CDR3 protein sequences are pooled into one entry, listed with their most common genes and DNA. The sample table shows 65,000 to 95,000 distinct CDR3 sequences, and approximately 3.7% are seen once. The ten top clones hold under 5.5% of the sample. Sequenced input: PBMCs. These receptors were obtained from a human donor in good health (CMV status not recorded). Some clones in this sample may be carry-over from other donors' samples.

This clonotype was recorded at least ten times. The genes are TRBV7-2 and TRBJ1-5; D not resolved. Looked up from germline, CDR1 is SGHTA and CDR2 is FQGNSA. The CDR3 contains 13 residues. Trimming left V 2 bases short and J 0 bases short, with 2 bases between. For the CDR3, the DNA is TGTGCCAGCAGCTTATCTAGCAATCAGCCCCAGCATTTT. Amino acids: CASSLSSNQPQHF. The complete variable domain, with remaining parts taken from reference TRBV7-2 and TRBJ1-5, reads GAGVSQSPSNKVTEKGKDVELRCDPISGHTALYWYRQSLGQGLEFLIYFQGNSAPDKSGLPSDRFSAERTGGSVSTLTIQRTQQEDSAVYLCASSLSSNQPQHFGDGTRLSIL.

This clonotype was seen repeatedly, ten times or more. The chain joins TRBV12-3 or TRBV12-4 to TRBJ2-1; TRBD1 aligns across 9 bases. The CDR3 loop spans 18 amino acids. V dropped 6 bases and J dropped 0; count of bases not matched to a gene: 12. Here the CDR3 reads CASSPGQGDSSSYNEQFF. CDR3 DNA: TGTGCCAGCAGCCCGGGACAGGGAGATTCTAGCTCCTACAATGAGCAGTTCTTC.

This clonotype was detected many times. V and J are TRBV7-2 and TRBJ2-3; a weak D match, TRBD2 (7 bases). The CDR3 sequence is 17 residues long. Germline lookup yields CDR1 SGHTA and CDR2 FQGNSA. V lost 2 bases and J lost 5, with 20 bases in between. CDR3 sequence (DNA): TGTGCCAGCAGCTTAATTCGCGGGGGCCTCCTCGGAGATACGCAGTATTTT. It translates to CASSLIRGGLLGDTQYF.

Ten or more counts support this clonotype. The J gene is TRBJ2-5, the V gene TRBV10-3; TRBD2 matches at 12 bases. V was pared by 8 bases and J by 7 bases, with 11 bases of the junction left unmatched. Germline V gene lookup returns CDR1 ENHRY and CDR2 SYGVKD. The CDR3 spans 15 residues. This CDR3 reads CAIGITSGGPVTQYF. The CDR3 DNA reads as TGTGCCATCGGAATTACTAGCGGGGGGCCGGTGACCCAGTACTTC.

This clonotype was recorded at least ten times. The rearrangement links TRBV19 to TRBJ1-5; D is possibly TRBD1 (5 bases). The germline V and J ends were trimmed by 5 bases and 7 bases, with 15 bases remaining between them. Germline V gene lookup returns CDR1 LNHDA and CDR2 SQIVND (reference sequence). This CDR3 is built from 14 residues. The CDR3 DNA reads as TGTGCCAGTAGTCACCCAGGGTGGCGGCAGCCCCAGCATTTT. It encodes CASSHPGWRQPQHF.

Many counts were recorded for this clonotype. J is TRBJ2-5 and V is TRBV19; D might be TRBD1 (5 bases). Germline CDR1 reads LNHDA; CDR2 reads SQIVND (reference sequence). Between the trimmed V and J ends, which lost 3 bases and 5 bases, there was a span of 13 bases. The CDR3 loop spans 14 amino acids. Written as DNA, the CDR3 is TGTGCCAGTAGTATGGGGCCCGGGCGGGAGACCCAGTACTTC. Protein: CASSMGPGRETQYF.

This clonotype was observed many times. The chain links TRBV7-3 to TRBJ2-5; tentatively, D is TRBD1 or TRBD2 (5 bases each). The V end was cut by 5 bases, the J end by 2 bases, with 9 bases between. This CDR3 contains 13 residues. Germline V gene lookup returns CDR1 SGHTA and CDR2 FQGTGA. The DNA for the CDR3 is TGTGCCAGCAGCCCCGGGACGCAAGAGACCCAGTACTTC. Translation gives CASSPGTQETQYF.

This clonotype was picked up many times. This sequence joins TRBV28 and TRBJ2-7; tentative D call: TRBD2 (7 bases). The CDR3 has 15 residues. Germline V gene data show CDR1 as MDHEN and CDR2 as SYDVKM. Trimming shortened V by 4 bases and J by 4 bases, and 17 bases separated the two germline ends. The CDR3 DNA follows: TGTGCCAGCAGTTCACCGTGGGGGGGGCTTTACGAGCAGTACTTC. As protein: CASSSPWGGLYEQYF.

The CDR3 coding sequence is TGTGCCAGCAGCACCCTGACAGGGTTTGAGACCCAGTACTTC. This translates into CASSTLTGFETQYF. This chain joins TRBV7-2 and TRBJ2-5; 7 bases fit TRBD1. Germline V gene sequence: CDR1 SGHTA, CDR2 FQGNSA. The CDR3 is 14 residues long. Trimming at V came to 5 bases and at J to 5 bases, leaving 8 bases not matched to a gene.

This clonotype has a count of ten or more. The chain has TRBV7-2 and TRBJ2-5; 7 bases agree with TRBD2. V gave up 1 base and J gave up 0 bases; unmatched junction bases: 2. The germline V gene has CDR1 SGHTA and CDR2 FQGNSA. There are 15 residues in the CDR3. The chain's CDR3 is CASSLDGGYQETQYF. CDR3 nucleotide sequence: TGTGCCAGCAGCTTAGACGGGGGGTACCAAGAGACCCAGTACTTC. Full variable domain (rest looked up from reference TRBV7-2 and TRBJ2-5): GAGVSQSPSNKVTEKGKDVELRCDPISGHTALYWYRQSLGQGLEFLIYFQGNSAPDKSGLPSDRFSAERTGGSVSTLTIQRTQQEDSAVYLCASSLDGGYQETQYFGPGTRLLVL.

Many counts were recorded for this clonotype. The gene calls are TRBV7-2 and TRBJ1-5, with D possibly matching TRBD1 (6 bases). The germline V and J ends were trimmed by 5 bases and 0 bases, with 14 bases remaining between them. The length of the CDR3 is 16 residues. Germline lookup yields CDR1 SGHTA and CDR2 FQGNSA. The CDR3 DNA reads TGTGCCAGCAGCCTCGGGACACCTTCTAGCAATCAGCCCCAGCATTTT. Translation gives CASSLGTPSSNQPQHF.

This clonotype came up many times. The chain employs TRBV7-2 and TRBJ2-3; D is uncertain. CDR1 is SGHTA, CDR2 FQGNSA, per germline. Trimming left V 5 bases short and J 5 bases short, with 11 bases between. CDR3 length: 13 amino acids. CDR3 coding DNA: TGTGCCAGCAGCCCCAGTTTTAGAGATACGCAGTATTTT. Encoded protein: CASSPSFRDTQYF.

This clonotype was counted ten times or more. The chain couples TRBV27 to TRBJ1-4; D not certain. V was trimmed by 6 bases and J by 0 bases, leaving 14 bases between them. The CDR3 consists of 16 residues. Germline V CDR1 and CDR2: MNHEY, SMNVEV (reference sequence). The CDR3 DNA reads as TGTGCCAGCAGCTTTTACCCGGTTTCAACTAATGAAAAACTGTTTTTT. This gives the protein CASSFYPVSTNEKLFF.

This clonotype was seen ten or more times. The CDR3 sequence: CASSLNGRNTEAFF. The DNA of the CDR3 is TGTGCCAGCAGCTTAAACGGTAGGAACACTGAAGCTTTCTTT. The chain has TRBV7-6 and TRBJ1-1; no reliable D call. Germline values: CDR1 SGHVS, CDR2 FNYEAQ. This CDR3 is 14 amino acids long. Trimming pared 2 bases from V and 1 base from J, leaving 8 bases between.

This clonotype appeared a single time. The chain uses TRBV19 and TRBJ2-1, with D perhaps matching TRBD2 (6 bases). Germline V gene data show CDR1 as LNHDA and CDR2 as SQIVND (reference sequence). The V and J ends lost 7 bases and 4 bases respectively, with 20 bases between them. The CDR3 covers 16 residues. The CDR3 region has the DNA TGTGCCAGTACCCCCCTCAAGGGCGGGATTTACAATGAGCAGTTCTTC. Translating it yields CASTPLKGGIYNEQFF.

On this clonotype: Just one base apart from a much larger clone, this may be a read error. The missing conserved phenylalanine or tryptophan at the end of this CDR3 makes a read error likely. V usage is TRBV5-4 and J usage is TRBJ1-2, with D hard to call. Germline V CDR1 and CDR2: SGHNT, YYREEE (reference sequence). The CDR3 loop spans 13 amino acids. The V end was cut by 4 bases, the J end by 4 bases, with 11 bases between. The CDR3 reads CASSRGGGYGYTL. In DNA form, the CDR3 reads TGTGCCAGCAGCCGGGGAGGAGGCTATGGCTACACCTTG.

There are many counts of this clonotype. V is TRBV6-1 and J is TRBJ1-2; perhaps TRBD1 as D (5 bases). V dropped 6 bases and J dropped 4 bases, with 9 bases sitting between them. This CDR3 is 12 amino acids long. Germline lookup yields CDR1 MNHNS and CDR2 SASEGT. CDR3 region: CASSADSYGYTF. CDR3 DNA: TGTGCCAGCAGCGCTGACAGCTATGGCTACACCTTC.

This clonotype was picked up many times. The chain employs TRBV5-1 and TRBJ1-6; D call uncertain. V was shortened by 0 bases and J by 7 bases, with 14 bases between the two germline ends. CDR3 length: 16 amino acids. Germline CDR1 SGHRS, CDR2 YFSETQ. The CDR3 loop is CASSLDVPGVNSPLHF. The CDR3 DNA reads as TGCGCCAGCAGCTTGGATGTCCCGGGTGTGAATTCACCCCTCCACTTT.

A remark on this clonotype: This may stem from a read error, because a much larger clone lies one nucleotide away. V usage is TRBV28 and J usage is TRBJ1-1, with D unclear. CDR1 is MDHEN and CDR2 is SYDVKM in the germline V gene. There are 16 residues in the CDR3. As DNA, the CDR3 is TGTCCCAGCAACCTGTCAGCGGGAAACAAGAACACTGAAGCTTTCTTT. Translation: CPSNLSAGNKNTEAFF.

This clonotype was counted many times. The chain uses TRBV7-2 and TRBJ2-1; D call uncertain. Between the trimmed V and J ends, which lost 5 bases and 2 bases, there was a span of 7 bases. Per the germline V gene, CDR1 is SGHTA and CDR2 is FQGNSA. CDR3 length equals 13 residues. The CDR3 coding sequence is TGTGCCAGCAGCCTCGCTCCCTACAATGAGCAGTTCTTC. Protein sequence: CASSLAPYNEQFF.

The table lists this clonotype with many counts. The chain carries TRBV6-2 or TRBV6-3 and TRBJ1-1; TRBD1 matches at 7 bases. The V gene end was trimmed by 6 bases and the J gene end by 2 bases; junction bases not matched to a gene: 15. CDR3 length: 17 residues. CDR1 MNHEY and CDR2 SVGEGT come from the germline V gene. As DNA, the CDR3 is TGTGCCAGCAGCCAGAACCTGCTAGGACAGGTTAACACTGAAGCTTTCTTT. Translation: CASSQNLLGQVNTEAFF.

At least ten counts were recorded for this clonotype. This sequence joins TRBV30 and TRBJ1-1; possibly TRBD1 for D (5 bases). This CDR3 spans 13 amino acids. V lost 4 bases to trimming and J lost 5 bases, with 14 bases between them. In germline, CDR1 is GTSNPN, CDR2 SVGIG (reference sequence). The CDR3 DNA reads TGTGCCTGGACGTCGTTTGGACAAACTGAAGCTTTCTTT. It encodes CAWTSFGQTEAFF.

This clonotype appeared many times. This sequence joins TRBV30 and TRBJ2-3; the D call may be TRBD1 or TRBD2 (5 bases each). Per germline, CDR1 GTSNPN and CDR2 SVGIG (reference sequence). The V end lost 8 bases, the J end lost 0 bases, and 6 bases lay between the germline ends. This CDR3 region has 11 residues. In nucleotides, the CDR3 is TGTGCCGGGGGTAGCACAGATACGCAGTATTTT. It translates to CAGGSTDTQYF. The entire variable domain, with the rest obtained from reference TRBV30 and TRBJ2-3, is as follows: SQTIHQWPATLVQPVGSPLSLECTVEGTSNPNLYWYRQAAGRGLQLLFYSVGIGQISSEVPQNLSASRPQDRQFILSSKKLLLSDSGFYLCAGGSTDTQYFGPGTRLTVL.

At least ten counts were recorded for this clonotype. This sequence joins TRBV24-1 and TRBJ2-3; D is unclear. Germline assignment: CDR1 KGHDR and CDR2 SFDVKD. CDR3 length: 14 amino acids. V dropped 3 bases and J dropped 5 bases, with 11 bases sitting between them. CDR3 coding DNA: TGTGCCACCAGTGATAACGGTGGGATAGATACGCAGTATTTT. Its translation: CATSDNGGIDTQYF.

This clonotype was recorded many times. This rearrangement joins TRBV12-3 or TRBV12-4 to TRBJ1-2; D is uncertain. The CDR3 has 16 amino acids. Between the trimmed V and J ends, which lost 3 bases and 1 base, there was a span of 15 bases. The CDR3 region is CASSFSSGALNYGYTF. The CDR3 coding sequence is TGTGCCAGCAGTTTTTCTTCGGGCGCTCTTAACTATGGCTACACCTTC.